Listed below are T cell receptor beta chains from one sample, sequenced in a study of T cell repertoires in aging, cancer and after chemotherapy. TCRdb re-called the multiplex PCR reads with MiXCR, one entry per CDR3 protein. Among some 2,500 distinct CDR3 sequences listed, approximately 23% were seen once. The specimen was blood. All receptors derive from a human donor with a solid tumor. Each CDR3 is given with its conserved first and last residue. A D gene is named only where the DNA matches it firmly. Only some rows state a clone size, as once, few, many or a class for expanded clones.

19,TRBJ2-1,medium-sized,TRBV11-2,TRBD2,TGTGCCAGCAGCTTAGATCGGCCCGTGACTAGCGGGAGGAGGCATGAGCAGTTCTTC,CASSLDRPVTSGRRHEQFF
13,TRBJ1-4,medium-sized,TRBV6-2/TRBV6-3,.,TGTGCCAGCAGTTACCAGGGTAATGAAAAACTGTTTTTT,CASSYQGNEKLFF
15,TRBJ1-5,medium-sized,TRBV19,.,TGTGCCAGTAAGGGGCCAGACTATAGCAATCAGCCCCAGCATTTT,CASKGPDYSNQPQHF
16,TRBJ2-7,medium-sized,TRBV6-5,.,TGTGCCAGCAGTTACTCGCACACCCCGGTCTCCTACGAGCAGTACTTC,CASSYSHTPVSYEQYF
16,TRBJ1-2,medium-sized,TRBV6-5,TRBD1,TGTGCCAGCACCGACAGGGCAGGGGGATTTGACTATGGCTACACCTTC,CASTDRAGGFDYGYTF
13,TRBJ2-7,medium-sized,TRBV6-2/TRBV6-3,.,TGTGCCAGCACCGACCCGGGGGTTCGGGAGCAGTACTTC,CASTDPGVREQYF
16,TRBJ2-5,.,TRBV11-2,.,TGTGCCAGCAGCTTAGCGGGGGTCTCGTACCAAGAGACCCAGTACTTC,CASSLAGVSYQETQYF
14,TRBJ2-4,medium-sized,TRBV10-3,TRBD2,TGTGCCTCCTCCCGGGGGGTCCTAGGGGACATTCAGTACTTC,CASSRGVLGDIQYF
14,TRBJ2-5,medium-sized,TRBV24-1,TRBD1,TGTGCCACTTCAGGGACAGGGGCGGGAGAGACCCAGTACTTC,CATSGTGAGETQYF
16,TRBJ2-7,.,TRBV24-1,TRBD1,TGTGCCACCAGTGACCCCGGGACAGGGGCCCCGTACGAGCAGTACTTC,CATSDPGTGAPYEQYF
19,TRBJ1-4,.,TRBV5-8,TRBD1,TGTGCCAGCAGGGCCCTCCTGGGGACAGCTTCTCTAACTAATGAAAAACTGTTTTTT,CASRALLGTASLTNEKLFF
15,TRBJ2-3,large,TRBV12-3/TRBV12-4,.,TGTGCCAGCAGTTTTGGGGGCGCAGGTACAGATACGCAGTATTTT,CASSFGGAGTDTQYF
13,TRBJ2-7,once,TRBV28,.,TGTGCCAGCAGGGGGGGGACAATCTACGAGCAGTACTTC,CASRGGTIYEQYF
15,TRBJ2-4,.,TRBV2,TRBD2,TGTGCCAGCGCGCCTGGACTAGCGGGAGTCAGCATTCAGTACTTC,CASAPGLAGVSIQYF
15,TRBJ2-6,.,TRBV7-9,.,TGTGCCAGCAGCTTCGTTAGAGGTGGGGCCAACGTCCTGACTTTC,CASSFVRGGANVLTF
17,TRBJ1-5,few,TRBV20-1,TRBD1,TGCAGTGCTAGAGATTCAGGGGGCCTGGGTGGCAATCAGCCCCAGCATTTT,CSARDSGGLGGNQPQHF
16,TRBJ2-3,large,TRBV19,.,TGTGCCAGTAGTGACCCACAGGGTTCTAGCACAGATACGCAGTATTTT,CASSDPQGSSTDTQYF
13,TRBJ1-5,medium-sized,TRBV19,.,TGTGCCAGTAGTCCCCAGGGAAATCAGCCCCAGCATTTT,CASSPQGNQPQHF
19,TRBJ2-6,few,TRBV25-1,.,TGTGCCAGCAGTGCCCCTCAAGGTAGAAGCTTCTCTGGGGCCAACGTCCTGACTTTC,CASSAPQGRSFSGANVLTF
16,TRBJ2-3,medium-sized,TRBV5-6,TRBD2,TGTGCCAGCAGCTTGTTGGGGGAGGGCCTCGCAGATACGCAGTATTTT,CASSLLGEGLADTQYF
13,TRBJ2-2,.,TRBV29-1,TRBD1,TGCAGCGTTGGAACAGGGGGTACCGGGGAGCTGTTTTTT,CSVGTGGTGELFF
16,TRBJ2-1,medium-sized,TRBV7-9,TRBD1,TGTGCCAGCAGCCCCCCCGGGACAGGGCGAGACAATGAGCAGTTCTTC,CASSPPGTGRDNEQFF
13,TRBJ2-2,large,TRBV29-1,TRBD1,TGCAGCGTTATGACAGGGGGTACCGGGGAGCTGTTTTTT,CSVMTGGTGELFF